This entry is about one T cell receptor (beta chain). This entry belongs to a study of blood T cell repertoires in COVID-19. Study-wide background: Sources were T cells, B-cell-depleted T cells, or PBMCs; the material itself was cDNA or gDNA.

In the original processing: Amplification of reference gene primers was used by the study to estimate nucleated cell counts. Produced via immunoSEQ multiplex PCR; TCRdb's table is partial and in-frame only. V, J and clone size are those of that table, while D and trimming were read from the DNA. This table holds roughly 130,000 clones, approximately 84% found once. Germline assignment: CDR1 MGHDK and CDR2 SYGVNS. This CDR3 has 12 residues. Trimming stripped 7 bases from V and 5 bases from J, with 12 bases between. Specimen: PBMCs or T cells enriched from blood (not recorded which). The V and J genes are TRBV25-1 and TRBJ2-7; D gene unclear. This clonotype was obtained from a woman aged 50 to 60 with acute COVID-19. In DNA form, the CDR3 reads TGTGCCAGCACCACTAAAGAGAACGAGCAGTACTTC. It yields the protein CASTTKENEQYF.